The 25 T cell receptor beta chains below come from one sample, sequenced in a study of response to subunit inactivated influenza vaccine. In TCRdb, the RT-PCR reads were re-called with MiXCR into one record per CDR3 protein. The table records roughly 670,000 distinct CDR3 sequences, roughly 15% of them present only once. Specimen: PBMCs from blood, collected approximately 15 days before vaccination. These receptors all come from a man in his fifties who received an inactivated influenza vaccine.

This rearrangement joins TRBV6-2 or TRBV6-3 to TRBJ2-7; D may be TRBD2 (5 bases). The CDR3 extends over 11 amino acids. The V gene lost 11 bases and the J gene lost 5 bases, with 13 bases spanning the gap. Germline CDR1 MNHEY, CDR2 SVGEGT. CDR3 in DNA: TGTGCCCGTACGGGGTCCAACGAGCAGTACTTC. Translated, it gives CARTGSNEQYF.

The chain employs TRBV12-3 or TRBV12-4 and TRBJ2-5; 7 bases map to TRBD1. The V gene end was trimmed by 5 bases and the J gene end by 4 bases; junction bases not matched to a gene: 4. The length of the CDR3 is 13 residues. The CDR3 is CASSRGTVETQYF. CDR3 nucleotide sequence: TGTGCCAGCAGTCGTGGGACAGTAGAGACCCAGTACTTC.

The chain links TRBV30 to TRBJ2-3; D unresolved. Looked up from germline, CDR1 is GTSNPN and CDR2 is SVGIG (reference sequence). There are 11 residues in the CDR3. Trimming stripped 3 bases from V and 3 bases from J, with 4 bases between. The CDR3 region is CAWRTTDTQYF. CDR3 in DNA: TGTGCCTGGAGGACTACAGATACGCAGTATTTT.

The chain uses TRBV6-2 or TRBV6-3 and TRBJ2-1; 11 bases agree with TRBD2. CDR1 is MNHEY, CDR2 SVGEGT, per germline. The V and J ends lost 5 bases and 6 bases, in that order; junction bases with no gene match: 12. CDR3 size: 17 residues. CDR3 loop: CASSPWRVTSGSNEQFF. The CDR3 nucleotides read TGTGCCAGCAGTCCCTGGAGGGTTACTAGCGGGAGCAATGAGCAGTTCTTC.

This clonotype has a count of ten or more. The chain has TRBV2 and TRBJ2-3; D may correspond to TRBD1 or TRBD2 (5 bases each). The germline CDR1 and CDR2 sequences are SNHLY and FYNNEI. The CDR3 is 14 residues long. V lost 7 bases to trimming and J lost 0 bases, with 11 bases between them. The DNA for the CDR3 is TGTGCCAGCACCCAGGGACCTAGCACAGATACGCAGTATTTT. Amino acid sequence: CASTQGPSTDTQYF.

V is TRBV7-2 and J is TRBJ2-3; D is ambiguous. V lost 5 bases, J lost 5 bases, and 14 bases lay in between. The germline CDR1 and CDR2 sequences are SGHTA and FQGNSA. The CDR3 has 14 residues. The CDR3 DNA sequence: TGTGCCAGCAGCAAGGACCGTCTAGGAGATACGCAGTATTTT. Translated: CASSKDRLGDTQYF.

V is TRBV12-3 or TRBV12-4 and J is TRBJ2-5; D tentatively fits TRBD1 or TRBD2 (6 bases each). V lost 4 bases and J lost 5, with 17 bases in between. This CDR3 has 15 amino acids. The CDR3 loop is CASSSPERGRETQYF. In DNA form, the CDR3 reads TGTGCCAGCAGTTCCCCAGAGAGGGGGAGGGAGACCCAGTACTTC.

This clonotype has a handful of counts. The chain has TRBV7-2 and TRBJ2-7, with D uncertain. Germline loops: CDR1 SGHTA, CDR2 FQGNSA. The CDR3 has 14 amino acids. V was clipped by 5 bases and J by 0 bases, with 11 bases between them. The CDR3 sequence: CASSAHYSSYEQYF. The CDR3 DNA sequence: TGTGCCAGCAGCGCACATTACAGCTCCTACGAGCAGTACTTC. Drawing the rest from reference TRBV7-2 and TRBJ2-7, the complete variable domain is GAGVSQSPSNKVTEKGKDVELRCDPISGHTALYWYRQSLGQGLEFLIYFQGNSAPDKSGLPSDRFSAERTGGSVSTLTIQRTQQEDSAVYLCASSAHYSSYEQYFGPGTRLTVT.

This clonotype has a single count. The chain recombines TRBV12-3 or TRBV12-4 with TRBJ2-6; possible D gene TRBD2, 5 bases. There are 17 residues in the CDR3. V lost 2 bases and J 0 bases, leaving 11 bases between the germline ends. The CDR3: CASSLPTGNSGANVLTF. The CDR3 nucleotides read TGTGCCAGCAGTTTACCGACGGGGAACTCTGGGGCCAACGTCCTGACTTTC.

This clonotype turned up a few times. The chain is built from TRBV12-3 or TRBV12-4 and TRBJ1-2, with D tentatively TRBD1 (5 bases). The V end was cut by 7 bases, the J end by 4 bases, with 13 bases between. This CDR3 has 13 amino acids. The CDR3 loop reads CASTYGGSYGYTF. CDR3 nucleotides: TGTGCCAGCACCTACGGGGGGTCCTATGGCTACACCTTC.

The chain has TRBV30 and TRBJ2-2, with 9 nucleotides matching TRBD2. V gave up 1 base and J gave up 1 base; unmatched junction bases: 4. The CDR3 has 16 amino acids. Germline V gene lookup returns CDR1 GTSNPN and CDR2 SVGIG (reference sequence). The CDR3 sequence is CAWSDKAGGNTGELFF. CDR3 nucleotides: TGTGCCTGGAGTGACAAAGCGGGAGGGAACACCGGGGAGCTGTTTTTT.

This clonotype was seen many times. The V gene is TRBV7-2, the J gene TRBJ1-5, with D possibly being TRBD1 (5 bases). V shed 5 bases and J shed 4 bases, with 12 bases lying between them. The CDR3 runs to 14 residues. The germline gives CDR1 SGHTA, CDR2 FQGNSA. CDR3 nucleotides: TGTGCCAGCAGCACCGACAGTAGTAATCAGCCCCAGCATTTT. Translated: CASSTDSSNQPQHF.

A few counts support this clonotype. The chain couples TRBV11-2 to TRBJ2-5, with a weak D call TRBD2 (5 bases). Trimming pared 5 bases from V and 2 bases from J, leaving 12 bases between. The CDR3 has 14 amino acids. Germline assignment: CDR1 SGHAT and CDR2 FQNNGV. The CDR3 is CASSPRTQQETQYF. CDR3 coding DNA: TGTGCCAGCAGCCCGAGGACTCAACAAGAGACCCAGTACTTC.

This rearrangement joins TRBV4-1 to TRBJ2-5; possible D gene TRBD2, 5 bases. CDR1 and CDR2 (germline): MGHRA, YSYEKL. The CDR3 runs 13 residues. V lost 1 base and J 3 bases, leaving 6 bases between the germline ends. CDR3 DNA: TGCGCCAGCAGCCAAGTCGGGGAAGAGACCCAGTACTTC. This codes for CASSQVGEETQYF.

V usage is TRBV10-1 and J usage is TRBJ2-1, with 11 bases that match TRBD2. After removal of 3 bases from V and 8 bases from J, the junction contained 6 bases not matched to a gene. From germline, CDR1 is WNHNN and CDR2 SYGVQD (reference sequence). This CDR3 is built from 15 residues. For the CDR3, the DNA is TGCGCCAGCAGTGACCCCGGACTAGCGGGCCATGAGCAGTTCTTC. Residues: CASSDPGLAGHEQFF.

The V gene is TRBV5-1, the J gene TRBJ2-5, with D possibly being TRBD1 (6 bases). V was trimmed by 3 bases and J by 5 bases, leaving 20 bases between them. The CDR3 totals 16 residues. Germline V CDR1 and CDR2: SGHRS, YFSETQ. The CDR3 region has the DNA TGCGCCAGCAGCTCGGGACAACAGGGCATCGGGGAGACCCAGTACTTC. Encoded protein: CASSSGQQGIGETQYF.

This clonotype was detected ten times or more. The rearrangement joins TRBV15 to TRBJ2-7, with unresolved D. Germline V lookup: CDR1 LNHNV, CDR2 YYDKDF (reference sequence). The CDR3 runs 12 residues. V shed 0 bases and J shed 3 bases, with 3 bases lying between them. The CDR3 spells CATSRDSYEQYF. The CDR3, as DNA: TGTGCCACCAGCAGAGACAGCTACGAGCAGTACTTC. Looking up the rest from reference TRBV15 and TRBJ2-7 gives the full variable domain: DAMVIQNPRYQVTQFGKPVTLSCSQTLNHNVMYWYQQKSSQAPKLLFHYYDKDFNNEADTPDNFQSRRPNTSFCFLDIRSPGLGDTAMYLCATSRDSYEQYFGPGTRLTVT.

The chain joins TRBV12-3 or TRBV12-4 to TRBJ2-3; possible D gene TRBD2, 5 bases. V was trimmed by 6 bases and J by 0 bases, leaving 10 bases between them. This CDR3 region has 14 residues. In nucleotides, the CDR3 is TGTGCCAGCAGCCGGGAAGGTAGCACAGATACGCAGTATTTT. Translating it yields CASSREGSTDTQYF.

V is TRBV4-1 and J is TRBJ1-1; D unresolved. Germline V gene data show CDR1 as MGHRA and CDR2 as YSYEKL. The CDR3 runs 15 residues. V was cut by 1 base and J by 2 bases, with 11 bases left in between. The CDR3 nucleotides read TGCGCCAGCAGCCAAGTTCAGACAACAAACACTGAAGCTTTCTTT. Protein sequence: CASSQVQTTNTEAFF.

Many counts were recorded for this clonotype. The chain joins TRBV6-6 to TRBJ2-2; TRBD1 aligns across 9 bases. The CDR3 is made up of 18 amino acids. CDR1 and CDR2 from the germline V gene are MNHNY and SVGAGI (reference sequence). Trimming took 2 bases from V and 7 from J; bases not matched to a gene: 14. CDR3 amino acids: CASSYPAAGTGTDGELFF. The CDR3 coding sequence is TGTGCCAGCAGTTACCCCGCGGCCGGGACAGGGACGGACGGGGAGCTGTTTTTT.

A word on this clonotype: Since a much larger clone is just one base distant, this may be a read error. The gene calls are TRBV2 and TRBJ2-1, with D tentatively TRBD1 or TRBD2 (5 bases each). V gave up 5 bases and J gave up 12 bases, with 20 bases separating them. CDR1 and CDR2 from the germline V gene are SNHLY and FYNNEI. The CDR3 length is 14 residues. The chain's CDR3 is CASSPSRGEIGQFF. As DNA, the CDR3 is TGTGCCAGCAGTCCCTCGAGAGGGGAGATTGGGCAGTTCTTC.

The chain couples TRBV7-6 to TRBJ2-1; 10 bases map to TRBD1. The CDR3 length is 15 residues. V was clipped by 0 bases and J by 5 bases; unmatched bases: 1. CDR1 is SGHVS and CDR2 is FNYEAQ in the germline V gene. This chain's CDR3 is CASSLAGTGDNEQFF. The CDR3 region has the DNA TGTGCCAGCAGCTTAGCCGGGACAGGGGACAATGAGCAGTTCTTC.

This chain connects TRBV6-2 or TRBV6-3 to TRBJ2-4, with D perhaps TRBD1 (6 bases). The CDR3 covers 16 residues. V was trimmed by 0 bases and J by 6 bases, leaving 15 bases between them. CDR1 MNHEY and CDR2 SVGEGT come from the germline V gene. The CDR3 nucleotides are TGTGCCAGCAGTTACTCCTCAGGGGTCGGGCGAAACATTCAGTACTTC. Translation: CASSYSSGVGRNIQYF.

The table lists this clonotype with a few counts. The V gene is TRBV14, the J gene TRBJ2-1, with D perhaps matching TRBD2 (7 bases). CDR3 length: 14 residues. Germline values: CDR1 SGHDN, CDR2 FVKESK. The V end lost 4 bases, the J end lost 16 bases, and 23 bases lay between the germline ends. The CDR3 sequence: CASSPHRGGPDLFF. The CDR3 region has the DNA TGTGCCAGCAGCCCCCATAGGGGGGGGCCCGATCTCTTCTTC.

The sample holds many counts of this clonotype. The rearrangement links TRBV4-3 to TRBJ1-6, with a tentative D call TRBD1 (5 bases). CDR3 length: 16 amino acids. Trimming removed 0 bases from V and 9 bases from J, with 15 bases in between. The germline CDR1 and CDR2 sequences are LGHNA and YSLEER. CDR3 loop: CASSQDTTGVSSPLHF. The CDR3 coding sequence is TGCGCCAGCAGCCAAGATACAACGGGGGTGAGTTCACCCCTCCACTTT.